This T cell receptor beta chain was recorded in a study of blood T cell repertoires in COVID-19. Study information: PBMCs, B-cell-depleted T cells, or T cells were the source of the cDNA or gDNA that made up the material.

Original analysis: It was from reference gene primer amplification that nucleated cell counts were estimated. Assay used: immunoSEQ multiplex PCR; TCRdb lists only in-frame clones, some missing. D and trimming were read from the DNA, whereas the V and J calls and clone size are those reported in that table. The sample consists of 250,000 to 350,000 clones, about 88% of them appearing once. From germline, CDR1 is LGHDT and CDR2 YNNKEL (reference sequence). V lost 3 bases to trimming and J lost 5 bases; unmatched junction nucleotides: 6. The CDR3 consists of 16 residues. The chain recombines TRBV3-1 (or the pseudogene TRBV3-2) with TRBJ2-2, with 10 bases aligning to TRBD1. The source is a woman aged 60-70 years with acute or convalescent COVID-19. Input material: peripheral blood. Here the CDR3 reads CASSHRGQGGTGELFF. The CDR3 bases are TGTGCCAGCAGCCACCGCGGACAGGGGGGTACCGGGGAGCTGTTTTTT.